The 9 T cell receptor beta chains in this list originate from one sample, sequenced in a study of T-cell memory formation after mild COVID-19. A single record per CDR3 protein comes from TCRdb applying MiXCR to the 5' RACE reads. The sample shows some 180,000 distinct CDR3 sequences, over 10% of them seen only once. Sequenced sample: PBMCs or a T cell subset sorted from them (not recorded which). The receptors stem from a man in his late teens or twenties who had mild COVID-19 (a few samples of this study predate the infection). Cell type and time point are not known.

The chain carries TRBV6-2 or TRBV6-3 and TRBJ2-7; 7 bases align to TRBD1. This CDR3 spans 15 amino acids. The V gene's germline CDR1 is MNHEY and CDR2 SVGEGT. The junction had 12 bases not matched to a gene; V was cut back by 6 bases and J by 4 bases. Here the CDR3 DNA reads TGTGCCAGCAGACGCACCTCCAACAGGGGTTACGAGCAGTACTTC. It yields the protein CASRRTSNRGYEQYF.

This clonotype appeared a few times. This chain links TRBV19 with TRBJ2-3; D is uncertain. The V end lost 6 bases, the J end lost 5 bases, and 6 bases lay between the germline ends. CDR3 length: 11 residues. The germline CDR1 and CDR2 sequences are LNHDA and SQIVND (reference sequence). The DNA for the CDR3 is TGTGCCAGTAGCGTGGGAGATACGCAGTATTTT. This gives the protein CASSVGDTQYF.

The chain's CDR3 is CASSSGLAGGSGETQYF. The CDR3, as DNA: TGTGCCAGCAGCTCCGGACTAGCGGGGGGATCCGGCGAGACCCAGTACTTC. V is TRBV7-3 and J is TRBJ2-5, with 14 bases identical to TRBD2. Germline values: CDR1 SGHTA, CDR2 FQGTGA. The junction had 9 bases not matched to a gene; V was cut back by 4 bases and J by 5 bases. The CDR3 loop spans 17 amino acids.

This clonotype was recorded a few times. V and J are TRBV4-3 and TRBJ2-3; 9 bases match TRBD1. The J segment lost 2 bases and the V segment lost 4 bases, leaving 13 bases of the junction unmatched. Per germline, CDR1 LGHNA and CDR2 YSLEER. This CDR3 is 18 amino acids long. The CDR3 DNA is TGCGCCAGCAGCCTTACAGGGGGCGCCAATCCAGTCACAGATACGCAGTATTTT. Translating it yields CASSLTGGANPVTDTQYF.

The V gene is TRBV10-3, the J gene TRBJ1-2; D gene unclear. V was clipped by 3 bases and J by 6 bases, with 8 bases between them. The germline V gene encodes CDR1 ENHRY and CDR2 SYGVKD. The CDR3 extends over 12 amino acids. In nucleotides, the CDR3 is TGTGCCATCAGTGAAAGGTCCGATGGCTACACCTTC. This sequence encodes CAISERSDGYTF.

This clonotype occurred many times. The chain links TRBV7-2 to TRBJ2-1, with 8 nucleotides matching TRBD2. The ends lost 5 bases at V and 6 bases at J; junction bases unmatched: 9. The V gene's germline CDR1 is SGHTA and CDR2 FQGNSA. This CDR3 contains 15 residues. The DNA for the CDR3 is TGTGCCAGCAGCCCTCCCGGACTAGCTGGCAATGAGCAGTTCTTC. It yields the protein CASSPPGLAGNEQFF.

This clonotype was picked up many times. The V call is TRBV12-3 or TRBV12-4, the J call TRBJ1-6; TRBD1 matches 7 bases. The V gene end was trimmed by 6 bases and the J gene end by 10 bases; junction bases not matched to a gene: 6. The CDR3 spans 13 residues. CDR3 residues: CASSDRANSPLHF. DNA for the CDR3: TGTGCCAGCAGCGACAGGGCGAACTCACCCCTCCACTTT.

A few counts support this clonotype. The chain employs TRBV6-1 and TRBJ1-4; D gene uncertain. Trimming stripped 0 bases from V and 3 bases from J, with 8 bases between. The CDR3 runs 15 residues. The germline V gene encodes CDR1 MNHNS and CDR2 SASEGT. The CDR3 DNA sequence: TGTGCCAGCAGTGAAGCCGGGTATTCTAATGAAAAACTGTTTTTT. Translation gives CASSEAGYSNEKLFF.

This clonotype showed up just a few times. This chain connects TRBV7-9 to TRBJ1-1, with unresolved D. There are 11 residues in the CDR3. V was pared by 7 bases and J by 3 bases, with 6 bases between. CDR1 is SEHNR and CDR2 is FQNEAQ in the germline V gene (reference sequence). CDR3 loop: CASKAYTEAFF. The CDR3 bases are TGTGCCAGCAAGGCCTACACTGAAGCTTTCTTT.